Here is one TCR beta chain with its context. The antigen is not known. This sample is part of a study of cytomegalovirus exposure and HLA in healthy donors. Study results and caveats: Presence/absence analysis assumed near-uniform sequencing depth across donors.

CDR1 MNHEY and CDR2 SMNVEV come from the germline V gene (reference sequence). This CDR3 spans 14 amino acids. V shed 5 bases and J 5 bases; nucleotides not matched to a gene: 5. The PCR used 60 Vbeta and 13 Jbeta primers. Repertoires were generated with immunoSEQ multiplex PCR, while TCRdb's copy carries only in-frame clones and drops some. The data show about 110,000 clones, over 60% seen once. This sequence joins TRBV27 and TRBJ2-3; 9 bases map to TRBD1. The sequenced sample consisted of PBMCs. This sequence was found in a man younger than 45 in good health and CMV-seropositive. The CDR3 nucleotides read TGTGCCAGCAGTGACCGGACAGGGGAAGATACGCAGTATTTT. It specifies CASSDRTGEDTQYF.